A selection of T cell receptor beta chains follows, all from one sample in a study of blood T cell repertoires in COVID-19. Sequenced by immunoSEQ multiplex PCR; TCRdb stores in-frame clones only, minus some. The sample contains about 480,000 clones, around 87% of which appear only once. The sequenced sample was PBMCs or T cells enriched from blood (not recorded which). Receptors originate from a woman in her 40s who had recovered from COVID-19. CDR3s include the opening cysteine and the closing phenylalanine or tryptophan. The order of the fields is V gene, D gene, J gene, clone size, CDR3 DNA, CDR3 protein. D genes are given only for firm matches. Clone size is stated in some rows and not others, as once, few, many or a class when expanded.

v_call: TRBV6-5; d_call: .; j_call: TRBJ2-5; clone_size: .; cdr3_nt: TGTGCCAGCAGGCTTACAGGGCAAGAGACCCAGTACTTC; cdr3_aa: CASRLTGQETQYF
v_call: TRBV30; d_call: .; j_call: TRBJ1-6; clone_size: .; cdr3_nt: TGTGCCTGGAGAGGCGGGGCCTCGTACTCCTATAATTCACCCCTCCACTTT; cdr3_aa: CAWRGGASYSYNSPLHF
v_call: TRBV7-9; d_call: .; j_call: TRBJ1-1; clone_size: .; cdr3_nt: TGTGCCAGCAGCTTAGGTGCAGCTGAAGCTTTCTTT; cdr3_aa: CASSLGAAEAFF
v_call: TRBV18; d_call: TRBD1; j_call: TRBJ1-1; clone_size: .; cdr3_nt: TGTGCCAGCTCACCACGGACAAGACAGGGGAGCCCTGAAGCTTTCTTT; cdr3_aa: CASSPRTRQGSPEAFF
v_call: TRBV7-9; d_call: TRBD1; j_call: TRBJ1-2; clone_size: .; cdr3_nt: TGTGCCAGCAGCCTACCCTCAGGGACAGCGGCTTCGGGCTACACCTTC; cdr3_aa: CASSLPSGTAASGYTF
v_call: TRBV29-1; d_call: TRBD1; j_call: TRBJ1-4; clone_size: .; cdr3_nt: TGCAGCGCTACCTCCGGGACAGCTTTCGAAAAACTGTTTTTT; cdr3_aa: CSATSGTAFEKLFF
v_call: TRBV5-4; d_call: .; j_call: TRBJ1-2; clone_size: .; cdr3_nt: TGTGCCAGCAGCTTGGAGACCCATAGCTTCGGTTATGGCTACACCTTC; cdr3_aa: CASSLETHSFGYGYTF
v_call: TRBV10-3; d_call: .; j_call: TRBJ1-2; clone_size: .; cdr3_nt: TGTGCCATCTGGCGGGAGGCGGTTGGCTACACCTTC; cdr3_aa: CAIWREAVGYTF
v_call: TRBV4-2; d_call: .; j_call: TRBJ2-3; clone_size: .; cdr3_nt: TGTGCCAGCAGCCAAGATGGGGGACTCAACACAGATACGCAGTATTTT; cdr3_aa: CASSQDGGLNTDTQYF
v_call: TRBV3-1/TRBV3-2; d_call: TRBD2; j_call: TRBJ2-6; clone_size: .; cdr3_nt: TGTGCCAGCAGCCCCCTGGGACTAGCGGGAGGGCGGTGGGGGGCCAACGTCCTGACTTTC; cdr3_aa: CASSPLGLAGGRWGANVLTF
v_call: TRBV20-1; d_call: .; j_call: TRBJ2-1; clone_size: .; cdr3_nt: TGCAGTGCTAGTGCTCTAGCGTCGAGCTCCTACAATGAGCAGTTCTTC; cdr3_aa: CSASALASSSYNEQFF
v_call: TRBV4-1; d_call: .; j_call: TRBJ1-5; clone_size: once; cdr3_nt: TGCGCCAGCAGCCAAGATAATATGGGCTTTTATAGCAATCAGCCCCAGCATTTT; cdr3_aa: CASSQDNMGFYSNQPQHF
v_call: TRBV28; d_call: TRBD2; j_call: TRBJ2-2; clone_size: .; cdr3_nt: TGTGCCAGCAGTTACAGACTAGCGGGAGGGCCCTCCGGGGAGCTGTTTTTT; cdr3_aa: CASSYRLAGGPSGELFF
v_call: TRBV27; d_call: TRBD1; j_call: TRBJ1-4; clone_size: .; cdr3_nt: TGTGCCAGCAGCCTCGGGGGACAGTGGAATGCAAAACTGTTTTTT; cdr3_aa: CASSLGGQWNAKLFF
v_call: TRBV6-6; d_call: TRBD1; j_call: TRBJ1-2; clone_size: .; cdr3_nt: TGTGCCAGCAGGAAAGGACAGGGGGTTGTTGGTACCTTC; cdr3_aa: CASRKGQGVVGTF
v_call: TRBV10-1; d_call: .; j_call: TRBJ2-7; clone_size: few; cdr3_nt: TGCGCCAGCAGTTGGGGAGACTACGAGCAGTACTTC; cdr3_aa: CASSWGDYEQYF
v_call: TRBV12-3/TRBV12-4; d_call: .; j_call: TRBJ1-5; clone_size: .; cdr3_nt: TGTGCCAGCAGTTTTGGGGGCTATCAGCCCCAGCATTTT; cdr3_aa: CASSFGGYQPQHF
v_call: TRBV11-1; d_call: TRBD1; j_call: TRBJ1-2; clone_size: once; cdr3_nt: TGTGCCAGCAGCCTCGACAGGGGCGCCTACTATGGCTACACCTTC; cdr3_aa: CASSLDRGAYYGYTF
v_call: TRBV19; d_call: .; j_call: TRBJ1-4; clone_size: .; cdr3_nt: TGTGCCAGTAGTATTTCGCGTGAGGCAACTAATGAAAAACTGTTTTTT; cdr3_aa: CASSISREATNEKLFF
v_call: TRBV25-1; d_call: .; j_call: TRBJ2-5; clone_size: .; cdr3_nt: TGTGCCAGCAGTGCATGGGAGGTCGGAGAGACCCAGTACTTC; cdr3_aa: CASSAWEVGETQYF
v_call: TRBV29-1; d_call: .; j_call: TRBJ2-3; clone_size: .; cdr3_nt: TGCAGCGTTGTAGCGGACTGGGAAACTACGCAGTATTTT; cdr3_aa: CSVVADWETTQYF
v_call: TRBV3-1/TRBV3-2; d_call: .; j_call: TRBJ2-7; clone_size: .; cdr3_nt: TGTGCCAGCAGCCTTATTCGACAGTCCTACGAGCAGTACTTC; cdr3_aa: CASSLIRQSYEQYF
v_call: TRBV2; d_call: .; j_call: TRBJ1-5; clone_size: few; cdr3_nt: TGTGCCAGCAGTACCAGGGAAAATCAGCCCCAGCATTTT; cdr3_aa: CASSTRENQPQHF
v_call: TRBV13; d_call: TRBD1; j_call: TRBJ1-5; clone_size: .; cdr3_nt: TGTGCCAGCAGCACCGGGACAGGGGTCCAGCCCCAGCATTTT; cdr3_aa: CASSTGTGVQPQHF
v_call: TRBV6-2/TRBV6-3; d_call: .; j_call: TRBJ1-1; clone_size: .; cdr3_nt: TGTGCCAGCAGTTTAGGCTTGAGGGTCTACACTGAAGCTTTCTTT; cdr3_aa: CASSLGLRVYTEAFF
v_call: TRBV19; d_call: TRBD1; j_call: TRBJ1-4; clone_size: .; cdr3_nt: TGTGCCAGTAGCCTAACAGGGGGCGTAGCTAATGAAAAACTGTTTTTT; cdr3_aa: CASSLTGGVANEKLFF
v_call: TRBV7-9; d_call: TRBD2; j_call: TRBJ2-7; clone_size: .; cdr3_nt: TGTGCCAGCAGCTTGACTAGCGGGAGTCCGGGTCCCTACGAGCAGTACTTC; cdr3_aa: CASSLTSGSPGPYEQYF
v_call: TRBV5-1; d_call: .; j_call: TRBJ2-2; clone_size: .; cdr3_nt: TGCGCCAGCAGCTCAATAGGGGGCACCGGGGAGCTGTTTTTT; cdr3_aa: CASSSIGGTGELFF
v_call: TRBV6-6; d_call: TRBD1; j_call: TRBJ2-2; clone_size: .; cdr3_nt: TGTGCCAGCAGGCCCCCGGGACAGGGGAACACCGGGGAGCTGTTTTTT; cdr3_aa: CASRPPGQGNTGELFF
v_call: TRBV11-3; d_call: TRBD2; j_call: TRBJ2-7; clone_size: .; cdr3_nt: TGTGCCAGCAGCTTAACTAGCGGGATCACCCACGAGCAGTACTTC; cdr3_aa: CASSLTSGITHEQYF
v_call: TRBV5-1; d_call: TRBD2; j_call: TRBJ2-7; clone_size: .; cdr3_nt: TGCGCCAGCAAACACTCCCGGGGACTAGTTGGTACCTACGAGCAGTACTTC; cdr3_aa: CASKHSRGLVGTYEQYF
v_call: TRBV7-9; d_call: TRBD1; j_call: TRBJ2-3; clone_size: .; cdr3_nt: TGTGCCAGCAGCTCCTCCCGGGGGACAGGGTACACAGATACGCAGTATTTT; cdr3_aa: CASSSSRGTGYTDTQYF
v_call: TRBV2; d_call: .; j_call: TRBJ1-1; clone_size: many; cdr3_nt: TGTGCCAGCAGTGAAGGGCCAGGAACTGAAGCTTTCTTT; cdr3_aa: CASSEGPGTEAFF
v_call: TRBV4-1; d_call: .; j_call: TRBJ1-2; clone_size: .; cdr3_nt: TGCGCCAGCAGCCAAGCGGGGTCTCAGGGAGGCTATGGCTACACCTTC; cdr3_aa: CASSQAGSQGGYGYTF
v_call: TRBV6-5; d_call: .; j_call: TRBJ1-1; clone_size: once; cdr3_nt: TGTGCCAGCAGTTACTCCGAGGGTCGTGGCACTGAAGCTTTCTTT; cdr3_aa: CASSYSEGRGTEAFF
v_call: TRBV7-9; d_call: .; j_call: TRBJ1-2; clone_size: .; cdr3_nt: TGTGCCAGCAGCTTAGCCACAGTGCCCCAGGGGTTTGGCTACACCTTC; cdr3_aa: CASSLATVPQGFGYTF
v_call: TRBV30; d_call: .; j_call: TRBJ2-2; clone_size: .; cdr3_nt: TGTGCCTGGACCCCCTGGGACGGGAGCATCCCCGGGGAGCTGTTTTTT; cdr3_aa: CAWTPWDGSIPGELFF
v_call: TRBV10-3; d_call: .; j_call: TRBJ1-2; clone_size: .; cdr3_nt: TGTGCCATCAGAGCTACTAACAGGGAGGGGGTTGGTGGCTACACCTTC; cdr3_aa: CAIRATNREGVGGYTF
v_call: TRBV2; d_call: .; j_call: TRBJ1-1; clone_size: .; cdr3_nt: TGTGCCAGCAGTGAGGGGAGCAATTTACGAGCTTTCTTT; cdr3_aa: CASSEGSNLRAFF
v_call: TRBV7-9; d_call: TRBD2; j_call: TRBJ2-5; clone_size: .; cdr3_nt: TGTGCCAGCAGCTTAGGGGCGGGAGGGCTCTACCAAGAGACCCAGTACTTC; cdr3_aa: CASSLGAGGLYQETQYF
v_call: TRBV5-4; d_call: TRBD1; j_call: TRBJ2-2; clone_size: .; cdr3_nt: TGTGCCAGCAGCATAGACAGGGCCTCCGTCCTGTTTTTT; cdr3_aa: CASSIDRASVLFF
v_call: TRBV10-3; d_call: .; j_call: TRBJ1-1; clone_size: .; cdr3_nt: TGTGCCATCAGTGGAACGGACAGTCCTCTTTTCTTT; cdr3_aa: CAISGTDSPLFF
v_call: TRBV25-1; d_call: TRBD1; j_call: TRBJ1-1; clone_size: .; cdr3_nt: TGTGCCAGCAGTGGGGGACAGGGGACGACTGAAGCTTTCTTT; cdr3_aa: CASSGGQGTTEAFF
v_call: TRBV6-5; d_call: .; j_call: TRBJ1-1; clone_size: .; cdr3_nt: TGTGCCAGCAGTTCCCGAGAGGGGGAAACTGAAGCTTTCTTT; cdr3_aa: CASSSREGETEAFF
v_call: TRBV12-3/TRBV12-4; d_call: .; j_call: TRBJ1-2; clone_size: .; cdr3_nt: TGTGCCAGCAGTTTAGCGGGACTGTATGGCTACACCTTC; cdr3_aa: CASSLAGLYGYTF
v_call: TRBV15; d_call: TRBD1; j_call: TRBJ1-2; clone_size: .; cdr3_nt: TGTGCCACCAGCAGAGAGCCCGATACCAGGACAGGACCTAACTATGGCTACACCTTC; cdr3_aa: CATSREPDTRTGPNYGYTF
v_call: TRBV6-5; d_call: TRBD1; j_call: TRBJ1-1; clone_size: .; cdr3_nt: TGTGCCAGCAGTTACTACAGGGGCACTGAAGCTTTCTTT; cdr3_aa: CASSYYRGTEAFF